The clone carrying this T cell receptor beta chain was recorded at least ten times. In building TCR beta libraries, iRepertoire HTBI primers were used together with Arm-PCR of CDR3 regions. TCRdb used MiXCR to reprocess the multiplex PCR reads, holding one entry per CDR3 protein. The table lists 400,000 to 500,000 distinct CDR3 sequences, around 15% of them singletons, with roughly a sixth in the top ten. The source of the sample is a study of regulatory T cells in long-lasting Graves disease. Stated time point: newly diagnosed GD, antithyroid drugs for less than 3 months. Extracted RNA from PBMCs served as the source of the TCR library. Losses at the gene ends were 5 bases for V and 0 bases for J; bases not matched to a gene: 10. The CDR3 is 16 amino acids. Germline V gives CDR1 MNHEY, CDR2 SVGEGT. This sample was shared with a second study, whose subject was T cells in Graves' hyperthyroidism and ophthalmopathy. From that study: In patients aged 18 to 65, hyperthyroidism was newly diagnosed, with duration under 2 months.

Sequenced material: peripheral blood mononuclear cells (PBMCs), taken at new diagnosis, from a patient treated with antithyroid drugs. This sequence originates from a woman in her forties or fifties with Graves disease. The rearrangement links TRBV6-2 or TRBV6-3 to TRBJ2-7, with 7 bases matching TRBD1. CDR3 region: CASSVPLGTVSYEQYF. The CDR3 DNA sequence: TGTGCCAGCAGTGTTCCTTTGGGGACAGTCTCCTACGAGCAGTACTTC.